One and the same sample provided the 15 T cell receptor beta chains below, sequenced in a study of graft-versus-host responses after intestinal transplantation. Clones were read by immunoSEQ multiplex PCR, and TCRdb kept only the in-frame ones, dropping some. Of approximately 24,000 clones in the sample, around 94% are singletons; the top ten hold 0.8% to 0.85%. Sequencing was performed on PBMCs, taken around 29 days after intestinal transplant. The receptor source for this set is a human patient who received an intestinal transplant, so some T cells may come from the graft donor.

The rearrangement links TRBV6-5 to TRBJ2-7, with unresolved D. Germline V gene data show CDR1 as MNHEY and CDR2 as SVGAGI. The CDR3 is 12 amino acids. V lost 2 bases to trimming and J lost 3 bases, with 5 bases between them. DNA of the CDR3: TGTGCCAGCAGTTACCCCGGCTACGAGCAGTACTTC. Translating it yields CASSYPGYEQYF.

The chain joins TRBV30 to TRBJ1-2; D gene uncertain. Trimming removed 2 bases from V and 6 bases from J, with 7 bases in between. CDR1 is GTSNPN, CDR2 SVGIG, per germline (reference sequence). This CDR3 contains 11 residues. The CDR3 region is CAWSRLDGYTF. In DNA form, the CDR3 reads TGTGCCTGGAGTAGGTTGGATGGCTACACCTTC.

The chain has TRBV5-1 and TRBJ1-2; D gene uncertain. This CDR3 contains 14 residues. Germline V gene data show CDR1 as SGHRS and CDR2 as YFSETQ. V was clipped by 0 bases and J by 6 bases, with 12 bases between them. This CDR3 reads CASSLVLAADGYTF. The CDR3 nucleotides are TGCGCCAGCAGCTTGGTGCTGGCAGCAGATGGCTACACCTTC.

The J gene is TRBJ2-3, the V gene TRBV7-9; D may correspond to TRBD1 or TRBD2 (5 bases each). CDR3 length: 18 residues. Trimming stripped 3 bases from V and 6 bases from J, with 25 bases between. CDR1 and CDR2 (germline): SEHNR, FQNEAQ (reference sequence). The CDR3 is CASSLALGPSPPQDTQYF. The CDR3 nucleotides read TGTGCCAGCAGCTTGGCCCTGGGACCGAGCCCTCCACAGGATACGCAGTATTTT.

The chain carries TRBV30 and TRBJ2-1; 12 nucleotides match TRBD2. The CDR3 totals 15 residues. Germline CDR1 GTSNPN, CDR2 SVGIG (reference sequence). After removal of 7 bases from V and 3 bases from J, the junction contained 7 bases not matched to a gene. The CDR3 region has the DNA TGTGCCTTACTAGCGGGAGGCCTCATCTACAATGAGCAGTTCTTC. It specifies CALLAGGLIYNEQFF. Full variable domain (rest looked up from reference TRBV30 and TRBJ2-1): SQTIHQWPATLVQPVGSPLSLECTVEGTSNPNLYWYRQAAGRGLQLLFYSVGIGQISSEVPQNLSASRPQDRQFILSSKKLLLSDSGFYLCALLAGGLIYNEQFFGPGTRLTVL.

The J gene is TRBJ1-6, the V gene TRBV10-2; tentative D call: TRBD1 (5 bases). Trimming stripped 6 bases from V and 0 bases from J, with 15 bases between. This CDR3 is 17 amino acids long. Germline values: CDR1 WSHSY, CDR2 SAAADI. The CDR3 sequence: CASRGGHPSSYNSPLHF. Here the CDR3 DNA reads TGCGCCAGCAGGGGCGGACATCCGAGCTCCTATAATTCACCCCTCCACTTT.

This clone came up once. V is TRBV12-5 and J is TRBJ1-5, with 8 bases that match TRBD1. V dropped 5 bases and J dropped 1; count of bases not matched to a gene: 10. The CDR3 is 17 residues long. The germline V gene has CDR1 LGHNT and CDR2 FRNRAP. Here the CDR3 reads CASGQGASYGSNQPQHF. CDR3 bases: TGTGCTAGTGGTCAGGGGGCGTCGTACGGGAGCAATCAGCCCCAGCATTTT. The entire variable domain, with the rest obtained from reference TRBV12-5 and TRBJ1-5, is as follows: DARVTQTPRHKVTEMGQEVTMRCQPILGHNTVFWYRQTMMQGLELLAYFRNRAPLDDSGMPKDRFSAEMPDATLATLKIQPSEPRDSAVYFCASGQGASYGSNQPQHFGDGTRLSIL.

The rearrangement uses TRBV30 and TRBJ1-1; D is undetermined. V was cut by 0 bases and J by 0 bases, with 2 bases left in between. CDR3 length: 12 amino acids. From germline, CDR1 is GTSNPN and CDR2 SVGIG (reference sequence). CDR3 residues: CAWSVLNTEAFF. CDR3 bases: TGTGCCTGGAGTGTACTGAACACTGAAGCTTTCTTT.

CDR3 in DNA: TGTGCCAGCAGCCCTTGGGACAGGGCGTCCTATAATTCACCCCTCCACTTT. Its protein product is CASSPWDRASYNSPLHF. V usage is TRBV7-9 and J usage is TRBJ1-6, with 9 bases matching TRBD1. With 5 bases clipped from V and 1 base from J, the junction kept 6 bases outside the gene matches. The CDR3 extends over 17 amino acids. Germline V gene lookup returns CDR1 SEHNR and CDR2 FQNEAQ (reference sequence).

This clone was seen only once. The chain joins TRBV9 to TRBJ2-2; no firm D call. CDR3 size: 14 residues. The ends were cut back, 0 bases at V and 1 base at J, with 4 bases in the middle. Germline CDR1 SGDLS, CDR2 YYNGEE. The CDR3 DNA reads as TGTGCCAGCAGCGTAGGAGGGAACACCGGGGAGCTGTTTTTT. Encoded protein: CASSVGGNTGELFF.

The chain is built from TRBV4-1 and TRBJ1-4; D is uncertain. The CDR3 runs to 14 residues. Trimming took off 1 base at V and 8 bases at J, with 11 bases between the two ends. Germline V gives CDR1 MGHRA, CDR2 YSYEKL. CDR3 sequence (DNA): TGCGCCAGCAGCCAAGGAACCCCGGGGGAAAAACTGTTTTTT. It encodes CASSQGTPGEKLFF.

The chain couples TRBV11-2 to TRBJ2-7; either TRBD1 or TRBD2 may fit D (5 bases each). This CDR3 comprises 16 residues. Trimming removed 4 bases at V and 6 bases at J, with 22 bases between. Germline loops: CDR1 SGHAT, CDR2 FQNNGV. CDR3 DNA sequence: TGTGCCAGCAGCTCGAACAGCTGGTCCCCGAGGGGCGAGCAGTACTTC. As protein: CASSSNSWSPRGEQYF.

This clone was counted only a few times. V and J are TRBV18 and TRBJ1-3; the match to TRBD1 covers 9 bases. The CDR3 loop spans 16 amino acids. V was clipped by 3 bases and J by 2 bases; unmatched bases: 5. Germline values: CDR1 KGHSH, CDR2 LQKENI. CDR3 in DNA: TGTGCCAGCTCACCCGACAGGGGGATCGCTGGAAACACCATATATTTT. Translated: CASSPDRGIAGNTIYF.

This sequence joins TRBV9 and TRBJ1-5, with D unresolved. The CDR3 is made up of 13 amino acids. V was clipped by 0 bases and J by 5 bases, with 6 bases between them. Germline V gene sequence: CDR1 SGDLS, CDR2 YYNGEE. As DNA, the CDR3 is TGTGCCAGCAGCGTAGGGGGTTATCAGCCCCAGCATTTT. This translates into CASSVGGYQPQHF.

The chain employs TRBV10-3 and TRBJ2-1; 10 nucleotides line up with TRBD1. The CDR3 spans 16 residues. The J segment lost 5 bases and the V segment lost 2 bases, leaving 6 bases of the junction unmatched. Germline V gives CDR1 ENHRY, CDR2 SYGVKD. The CDR3 DNA reads as TGTGCCATCAGTGAGGGCGACAGGGGGCTTAACAATGAGCAGTTCTTC. This encodes CAISEGDRGLNNEQFF.